This T cell receptor (beta chain) stems from a study of cytomegalovirus exposure and HLA in healthy donors. As for the study in general: The study's early data release held 75 million to 95 million unique TCRs from HLA-typed donors.

Findings of the study overall: Most TCR sequences were seen very rarely across donors, but some public TCRs occurred in many.

To note about this clone: Antigen unknown.

At the time of sampling, donors were nominally healthy, though unrecorded immune exposures were likely. PCR involved 60 Vbeta and 13 Jbeta primers. Generated by immunoSEQ multiplex PCR, the TCRdb table keeps only in-frame clones and is missing some. This table has about 98,000 clones, around 77% appearing once. The sequencing sample was made of PBMCs. The receptor comes from a male donor in good health and CMV-seropositive.

The CDR3 DNA is TGTGCCAGCAGTAGGCTCCTAGCGGGAGGGACCGGGGAGCTGTTTTTT. The encoded protein is CASSRLLAGGTGELFF. The chain joins TRBV6-6 to TRBJ2-2; 12 bases fit TRBD2. Trimming took 5 bases from V and 5 from J; bases not matched to a gene: 6. Germline lookup yields CDR1 MNHNY and CDR2 SVGAGI (reference sequence). The length of the CDR3 is 16 residues.